Listed below are T cell receptor beta chains from one sample, sequenced in a study of CD8 T cells in Susac syndrome. TCRdb analysed the immunoSEQ multiplex PCR reads with MiXCR anew, one entry per CDR3 protein. The sample consists of some 100,000 distinct CDR3 sequences, 80% to 95% of them appearing once. The sequencing sample was made of CD4+ T cells from PBMCs. The receptors come from a human donor in good health. The CDR3 runs from the conserved cysteine through the conserved F or W. Clone size, where shown, is once, few, many, or a class for clones that have expanded.

>TRBV24-1|-
CATSDPGGSTDTQYF
>TRBV28|few
CASSLGPAGELFF
>TRBV5-1|-
CASSLGHSGTATDTQYF
>TRBV4-3|-
CASSEVPRGTEAFF
>TRBV5-1|-
CASSVLPGIQETQYF
>TRBV7-9|-
CASSSQGKDTEAFF
>TRBV9|once
CASSVSPVGSYEQYF
>TRBV7-9|-
CASSLEGQKDEQYF
>TRBV14|-
CASSQDSGSGRSYEQYF
>TRBV3-1|few
CASSQGSPYEQYF
>TRBV27|-
CASSPTWGAGTEAFF
>TRBV20-1|-
CSARRFGPSNTEAFF